The clone carrying this TCR beta chain was observed a few times. Its antigen remains unknown. This specimen belongs to a study of cytomegalovirus exposure and HLA in healthy donors. General observations from the study: Most of the TCR beta V segments (in an earlier analysis) were productive either about 87% or about 30% of the time. Later analysis identified some 16,000 TCR beta sequences associated with HLA alleles, using a false discovery rate threshold of 0.05.

The CDR3 totals 13 residues. Germline V gives CDR1 SGDLS, CDR2 YYNGEE. V dropped 0 bases and J dropped 7 bases, with 10 bases sitting between them. The PCR used 60 Vbeta and 13 Jbeta primers. Sequenced by immunoSEQ multiplex PCR; TCRdb stores in-frame clones only, minus some. There are roughly 240,000 clones in the sample; roughly 78% occur only once, and 0.47% lies in the top ten. This chain connects TRBV9 to TRBJ1-1, with a weak D call TRBD1 (5 bases). This TCR was recovered from a boy under 18 in good health and CMV-seronegative. The material sequenced was PBMCs. Written as DNA, the CDR3 is TGTGCCAGCAGCGTAGGATCGGGGGGTGAAGCTTTCTTT. It specifies CASSVGSGGEAFF.